This T cell receptor beta chain is from a study of CXCR3-negative and CXCR3-positive naive CD8 T cells. The CDR3 sequence is 12 residues long. Germline CDR1 reads MNHEY; CDR2 reads SVGAGI. A word on this clonotype: The antigen remains undetermined.

Broader study findings: CXCR3-negative naive cells had less hydrophobic TRB CDR3s than did CXCR3-positive naive cells. From TRB CDR3 properties, TCR strength was inferred; surface CD5 did not differ between naive subsets.

Libraries of TRB cDNA were made by 5' RACE and carried UMIs. TCRdb reprocessed the 5' RACE reads; each CDR3 protein has one entry and no DNA is given. The sample totals under 85,000 distinct CDR3 sequences. Source material: naive CXCR3+ CD8+ T cells from blood. Sample subset: CD45RO-CCR7+CD27+CD95- naive CD8+ T cells expressing CXCR3 (TNR3+). The J gene is TRBJ2-2, the V gene TRBV6-5; TCRdb selects TRBD1, and the lack of DNA leaves this call unchecked. The source of this sequence is a human donor in good health. Some clones in this sample may be carry-over from other donors' samples. The CDR3 region is CASGGPTGELFF.